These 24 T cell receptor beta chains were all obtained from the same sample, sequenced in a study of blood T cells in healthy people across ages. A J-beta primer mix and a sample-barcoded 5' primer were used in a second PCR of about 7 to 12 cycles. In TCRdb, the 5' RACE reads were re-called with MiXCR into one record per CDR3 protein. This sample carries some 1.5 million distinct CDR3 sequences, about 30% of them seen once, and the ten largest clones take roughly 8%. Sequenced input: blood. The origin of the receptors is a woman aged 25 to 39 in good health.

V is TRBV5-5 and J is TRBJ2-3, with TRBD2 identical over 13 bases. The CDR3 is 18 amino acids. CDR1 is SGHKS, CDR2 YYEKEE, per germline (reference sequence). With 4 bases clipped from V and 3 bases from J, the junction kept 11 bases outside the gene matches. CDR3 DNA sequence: TGTGCCAGCAGCGTACTAGCGGGGGGGCGTGGGGAAACAGATACGCAGTATTTT. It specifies CASSVLAGGRGETDTQYF.

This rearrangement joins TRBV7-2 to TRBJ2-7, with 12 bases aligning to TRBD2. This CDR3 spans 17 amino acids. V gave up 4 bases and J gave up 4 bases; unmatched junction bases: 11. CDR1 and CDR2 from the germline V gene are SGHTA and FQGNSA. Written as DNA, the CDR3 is TGTGCCAGCAGCTCAAGGGGACTAGCGGGTTCTGGATACGAGCAGTACTTC. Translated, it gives CASSSRGLAGSGYEQYF.

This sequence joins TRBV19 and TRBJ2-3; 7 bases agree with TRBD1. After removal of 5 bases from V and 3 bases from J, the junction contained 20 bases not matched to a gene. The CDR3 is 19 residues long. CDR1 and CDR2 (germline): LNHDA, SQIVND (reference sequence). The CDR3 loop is CASSARNPRQGERTDTQYF. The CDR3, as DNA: TGTGCCAGTAGTGCACGGAACCCACGACAGGGCGAGAGGACAGATACGCAGTATTTT.

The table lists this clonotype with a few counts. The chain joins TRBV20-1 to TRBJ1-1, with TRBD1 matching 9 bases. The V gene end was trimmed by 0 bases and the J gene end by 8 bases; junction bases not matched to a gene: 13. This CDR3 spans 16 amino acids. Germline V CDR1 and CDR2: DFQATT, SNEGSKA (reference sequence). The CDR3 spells CSARDAPRTGVDEAFF. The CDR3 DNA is TGCAGTGCTAGAGACGCACCCCGGACAGGGGTAGACGAAGCTTTCTTT.

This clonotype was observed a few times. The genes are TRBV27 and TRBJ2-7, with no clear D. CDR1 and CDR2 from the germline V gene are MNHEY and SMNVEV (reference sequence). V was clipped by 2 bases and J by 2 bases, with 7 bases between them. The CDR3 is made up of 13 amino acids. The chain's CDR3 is CASSLLVAYEQYF. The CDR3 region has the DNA TGTGCCAGCAGTTTACTGGTAGCCTACGAGCAGTACTTC.

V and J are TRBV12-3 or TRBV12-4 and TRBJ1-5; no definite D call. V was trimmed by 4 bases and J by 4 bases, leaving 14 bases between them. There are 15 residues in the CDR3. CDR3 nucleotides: TGTGCCAGCAGTTATACGGCAGCGACTAATCAGCCCCAGCATTTT. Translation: CASSYTAATNQPQHF.

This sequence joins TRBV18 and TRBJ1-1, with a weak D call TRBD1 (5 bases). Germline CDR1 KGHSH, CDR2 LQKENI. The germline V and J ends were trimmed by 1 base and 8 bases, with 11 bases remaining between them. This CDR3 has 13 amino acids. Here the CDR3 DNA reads TGTGCCAGCTCACCACGAGGGGACGGAGAAGCTTTCTTT. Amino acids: CASSPRGDGEAFF.

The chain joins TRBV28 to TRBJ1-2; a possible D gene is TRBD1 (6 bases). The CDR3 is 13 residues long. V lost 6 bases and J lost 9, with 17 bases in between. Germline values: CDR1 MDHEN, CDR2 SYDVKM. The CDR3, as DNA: TGTGCCAGCAGCCCTGTATACAGGGAGAGCTACACCTTC. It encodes CASSPVYRESYTF.

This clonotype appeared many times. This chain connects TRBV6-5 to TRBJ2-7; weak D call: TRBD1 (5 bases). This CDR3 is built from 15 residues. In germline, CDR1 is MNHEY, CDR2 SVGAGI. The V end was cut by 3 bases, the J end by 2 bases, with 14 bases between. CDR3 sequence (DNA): TGTGCCAGCAGTTATACTCGGACAACCGCCTACGAGCAGTACTTC. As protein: CASSYTRTTAYEQYF.

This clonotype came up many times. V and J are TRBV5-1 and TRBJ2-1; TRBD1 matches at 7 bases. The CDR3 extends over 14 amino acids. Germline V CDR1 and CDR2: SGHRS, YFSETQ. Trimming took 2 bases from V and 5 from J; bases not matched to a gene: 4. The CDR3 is CASSFAGQDNEQFF. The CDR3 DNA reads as TGCGCCAGCAGCTTCGCCGGACAGGACAATGAGCAGTTCTTC.

The CDR3 region is CASSIEGGPRGNEQYF. The CDR3 DNA reads as TGCGCCAGCAGCATAGAGGGGGGACCTAGGGGGAATGAGCAGTACTTC. The V and J genes are TRBV5-1 and TRBJ2-7, with D perhaps matching TRBD1 or TRBD2 (6 bases each). CDR1 is SGHRS, CDR2 YFSETQ, per germline. V was clipped by 4 bases and J by 7 bases, with 24 bases between them. CDR3 size: 16 residues.

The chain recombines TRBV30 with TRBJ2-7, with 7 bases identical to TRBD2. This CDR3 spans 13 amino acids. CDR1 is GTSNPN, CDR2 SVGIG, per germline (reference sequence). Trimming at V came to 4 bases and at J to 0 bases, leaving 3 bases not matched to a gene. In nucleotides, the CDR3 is TGTGCCTGGAACGGGAGGAGCTCCTACGAGCAGTACTTC. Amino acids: CAWNGRSSYEQYF.

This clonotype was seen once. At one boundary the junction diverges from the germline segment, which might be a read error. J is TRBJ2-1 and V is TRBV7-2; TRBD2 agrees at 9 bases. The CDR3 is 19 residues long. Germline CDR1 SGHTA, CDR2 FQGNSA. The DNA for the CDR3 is TGTGCCAGCAACTTAAACTGGTTAGCGGGGGTCGGCTCCTACAATGAGCAGTTCTTC. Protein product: CASNLNWLAGVGSYNEQFF.

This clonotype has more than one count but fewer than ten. The DNA for the CDR3 is TGTGCCAGCAGTTCCCTGGGGGCCGCAACTAATGAAAAACTGTTTTTT. This codes for CASSSLGAATNEKLFF. The chain is built from TRBV27 and TRBJ1-4, with D tentatively TRBD1 (6 bases). This CDR3 spans 16 amino acids. From germline, CDR1 is MNHEY and CDR2 SMNVEV (reference sequence). V was pared by 4 bases and J by 0 bases, with 12 bases between.

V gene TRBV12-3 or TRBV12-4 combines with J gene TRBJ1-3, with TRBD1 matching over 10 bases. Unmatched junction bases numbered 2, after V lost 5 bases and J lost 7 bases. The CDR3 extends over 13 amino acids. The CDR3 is CASSGTGVNTIYF. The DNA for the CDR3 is TGTGCCAGCAGTGGGACAGGGGTGAACACCATATATTTT.

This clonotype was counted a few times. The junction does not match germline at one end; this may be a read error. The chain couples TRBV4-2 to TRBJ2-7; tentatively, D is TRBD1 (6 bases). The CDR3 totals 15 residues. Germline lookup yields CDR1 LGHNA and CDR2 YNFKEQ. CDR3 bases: TGTGCCGGCAGCCAAGTTACGGGGACAACCTACGAGCAGTACTTC. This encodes CAGSQVTGTTYEQYF.

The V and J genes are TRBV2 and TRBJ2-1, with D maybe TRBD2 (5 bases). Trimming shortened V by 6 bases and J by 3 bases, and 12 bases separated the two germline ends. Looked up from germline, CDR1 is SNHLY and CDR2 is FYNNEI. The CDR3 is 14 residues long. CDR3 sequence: CASSRGGNYNEQFF. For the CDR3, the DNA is TGTGCCAGCAGCCGTGGAGGAAACTACAATGAGCAGTTCTTC.

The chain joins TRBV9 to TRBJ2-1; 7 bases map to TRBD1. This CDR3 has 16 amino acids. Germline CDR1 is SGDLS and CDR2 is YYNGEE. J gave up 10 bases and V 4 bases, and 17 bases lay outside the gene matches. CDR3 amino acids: CASSPREGGLSGEQFF. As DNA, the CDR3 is TGTGCCAGCAGCCCTCGGGAAGGGGGCCTGTCGGGGGAGCAGTTCTTC.

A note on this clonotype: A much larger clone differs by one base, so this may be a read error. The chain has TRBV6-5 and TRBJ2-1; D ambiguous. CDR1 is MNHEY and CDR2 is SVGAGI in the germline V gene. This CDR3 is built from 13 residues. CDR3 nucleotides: TGTGCCGGCAGTTACGAGTCAACCTATGAGCAGTTCTTC. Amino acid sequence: CAGSYESTYEQFF.

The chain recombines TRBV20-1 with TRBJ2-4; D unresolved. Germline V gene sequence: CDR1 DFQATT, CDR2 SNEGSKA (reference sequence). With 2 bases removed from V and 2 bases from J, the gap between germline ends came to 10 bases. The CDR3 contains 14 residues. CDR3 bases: TGCAGTGCTAGAATATCTAGGACCAAAAACATTCAGTACTTC. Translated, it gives CSARISRTKNIQYF.

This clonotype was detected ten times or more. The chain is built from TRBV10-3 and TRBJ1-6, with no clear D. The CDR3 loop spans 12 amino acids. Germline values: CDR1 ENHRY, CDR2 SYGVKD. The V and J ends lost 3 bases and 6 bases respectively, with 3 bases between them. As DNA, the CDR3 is TGTGCCATCAGTGATCTTAATTCACCCCTCCACTTT. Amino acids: CAISDLNSPLHF.

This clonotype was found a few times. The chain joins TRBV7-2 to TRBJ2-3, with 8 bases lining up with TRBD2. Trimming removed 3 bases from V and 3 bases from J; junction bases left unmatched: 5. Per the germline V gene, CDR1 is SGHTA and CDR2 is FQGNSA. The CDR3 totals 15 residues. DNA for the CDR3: TGTGCCAGCAGCTTCCGGCGGGGGGCAACAGATACGCAGTATTTT. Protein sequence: CASSFRRGATDTQYF.

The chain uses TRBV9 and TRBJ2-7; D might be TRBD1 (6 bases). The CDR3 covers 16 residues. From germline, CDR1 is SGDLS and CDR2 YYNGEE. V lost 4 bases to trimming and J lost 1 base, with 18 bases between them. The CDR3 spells CASSLGGKGRSYEQYF. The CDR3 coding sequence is TGTGCCAGCAGCCTAGGGGGAAAGGGACGGTCCTACGAGCAGTACTTC.

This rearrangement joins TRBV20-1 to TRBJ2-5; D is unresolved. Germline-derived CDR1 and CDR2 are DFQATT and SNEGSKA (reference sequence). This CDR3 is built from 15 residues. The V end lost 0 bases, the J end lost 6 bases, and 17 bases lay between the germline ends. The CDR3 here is CSARDRVLQRQTQYF. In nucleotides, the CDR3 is TGCAGTGCTAGAGATCGGGTACTACAGAGACAGACCCAGTACTTC.